The 27 T cell receptor beta chains below come from one sample, sequenced in a study of prognosis after radiotherapy for stage I lung cancer listed by TCRdb under 2021. Sequencing was performed on an Illumina HiSeq 3000. The TCR beta CDR3 region was amplified from genomic DNA by two rounds of multiplex PCR. In the first PCR round, primers specific to each TRBV and TRBJ gene were used, and the primer sequences were filed in Chinese patent CN105087789A. The public reads were reanalyzed by TCRdb: fastp trimming at Q25, MiXCR alignment, in-frame beta chains only. All rows with the same CDR3 protein become a single entry with the most common DNA and genes. For this sample there are 45,000 to 70,000 distinct CDR3 sequences; more than 20% appear just once. 7.5% of the sample is in the top ten clones. Here the sequenced sample was PBMCs, taken before or after stereotactic body radiation therapy (not recorded which). These receptor sequences come from a donor older than 45 with non-small cell lung cancer.

This clonotype has ten or more counts. The chain recombines TRBV29-1 with TRBJ2-7, with 9 bases identical to TRBD1. Germline loops: CDR1 SQVTM, CDR2 ANQGSEA. V dropped 6 bases and J dropped 6; count of bases not matched to a gene: 9. The length of the CDR3 is 13 residues. DNA of the CDR3: TGCAGCGTGGCCCTGGGACAGGGATTCGAGCAGTACTTC. This codes for CSVALGQGFEQYF.

This clonotype was seen ten or more times. V and J are TRBV6-1 and TRBJ1-2, with 9 bases matching TRBD1. There are 14 residues in the CDR3. The ends lost 7 bases at V and 2 bases at J; junction bases unmatched: 5. Germline V gene data show CDR1 as MNHNS and CDR2 as SASEGT. CDR3 residues: CASIPGTGNYGYTF. CDR3 in DNA: TGTGCCAGCATCCCGGGGACAGGGAACTATGGCTACACCTTC.

About this clonotype: This could be a read error, since a much larger clone is one nucleotide away. Given the absence of the conserved phenylalanine or tryptophan at the CDR3 end, a read error is likely. V usage is TRBV10-3 and J usage is TRBJ1-2; the D is unclear. V was pared by 2 bases and J by 4 bases, with 8 bases between. The V gene's germline CDR1 is ENHRY and CDR2 SYGVKD. The CDR3 spans 13 residues. In nucleotides, the CDR3 is TGTGCCATCAGTGAGGGGCAGGTCTATGGCTACACCTTA. This codes for CAISEGQVYGYTL.

This clonotype was counted only a few times. This could be a read error, since a much larger clone is one nucleotide away. J is TRBJ2-6 and V is TRBV20-1; TRBD2 matches at 7 bases. J was trimmed by 3 bases and V by 5 bases; bases with no gene match: 7. This CDR3 region has 15 residues. Germline values: CDR1 DFQATT, CDR2 SNEGSKA (reference sequence). CDR3 in amino acids: CSASGGSDGANVLTF. In nucleotides, the CDR3 is TGCAGTGCTTCGGGGGGATCGGATGGGGCCAACGTCCTGACTTTC.

CDR3 bases: TGTGCCAGCTCACCCGGGACAGGGAATCAGCCCCAGCATTTT. This gives the protein CASSPGTGNQPQHF. V and J are TRBV18 and TRBJ1-5; 9 bases are a match to TRBD1. CDR3 size: 14 residues. Unmatched junction bases numbered 1, after V lost 3 bases and J lost 4 bases. The germline gives CDR1 KGHSH, CDR2 LQKENI.

Notes on this clonotype: A read error may explain this, as a much larger clone is one base away. This chain connects TRBV29-1 to TRBJ2-5; 9 nucleotides match TRBD1. The CDR3 covers 14 residues. The junction had 9 bases not matched to a gene; V was cut back by 6 bases and J by 4 bases. The V gene's germline CDR1 is SQVTM and CDR2 ANQGSEA. The CDR3 spells CSVIQGAIRETQYF. Here the CDR3 DNA reads TGCAGCGTAATACAGGGGGCGATTCGAGAGACCCAGTACTTC.

This clonotype was picked up many times. V is TRBV30 and J is TRBJ1-1, with D unclear. This CDR3 contains 11 residues. Trimming left V 6 bases short and J 8 bases short, with 13 bases between. Germline V gene sequence: CDR1 GTSNPN, CDR2 SVGIG (reference sequence). The CDR3 DNA sequence: TGTGCCTGTGTCTGGGGTAGGGAAGCTTTCTTT. Its protein is CACVWGREAFF.

Ten or more counts support this clonotype. V gene TRBV6-1 combines with J gene TRBJ2-3; D is unresolved. Between the trimmed V and J ends, which lost 1 base and 5 bases, there was a span of 13 bases. The CDR3 runs to 15 residues. Germline V gene sequence: CDR1 MNHNS, CDR2 SASEGT. The CDR3 reads CASSEVRIAGDTQYF. The CDR3 DNA sequence: TGTGCCAGCAGTGAAGTACGTATCGCTGGAGATACGCAGTATTTT.

A remark on this clonotype: This may stem from a read error, because a much larger clone lies one nucleotide away. J is TRBJ2-5 and V is TRBV6-2 or TRBV6-3; D gene ambiguous. Germline lookup yields CDR1 MNHEY and CDR2 SVGEGT. V was cut by 5 bases and J by 10 bases, with 8 bases left in between. The CDR3 has 10 amino acids. This chain's CDR3 is CASSDEYQYF. CDR3 in DNA: TGTGCCAGCAGTGATGAATACCAGTACTTC.

This clonotype came up many times. The gene calls are TRBV6-5 and TRBJ2-3; D remains ambiguous. The germline V and J ends were trimmed by 2 bases and 6 bases, with 9 bases remaining between them. Per germline, CDR1 MNHEY and CDR2 SVGAGI. This CDR3 comprises 13 residues. The CDR3 is CASSYGRADTQYF. CDR3 in DNA: TGTGCCAGCAGTTACGGACGGGCCGATACGCAGTATTTT.

Regarding this clonotype: A far bigger clonotype differs at one base, so this is likely a read error. This chain connects TRBV6-5 to TRBJ1-1; possibly TRBD1 for D (5 bases). Germline CDR1 MNHEY, CDR2 SVGAGI. CDR3 length equals 14 residues. As DNA, the CDR3 is TGTGCCAGCAGAGTGAGACAGCCGAACACTGAATCTTTCTTT. Translated: CASRVRQPNTESFF.

V and J are TRBV6-1 and TRBJ2-1; weak D call: TRBD2 (6 bases). V dropped 5 bases and J dropped 3 bases, with 17 bases sitting between them. The CDR3 loop spans 16 amino acids. CDR1 and CDR2 (germline): MNHNS, SASEGT. The CDR3 DNA reads TGTGCCAGCAGTAGCCGTGGAGGGGCAATCTACAATGAGCAGTTCTTC. Protein sequence: CASSSRGGAIYNEQFF.

This clonotype was observed at least ten times. The chain couples TRBV3-1 to TRBJ2-7; D gene uncertain. The CDR3 spans 13 residues. The germline V gene encodes CDR1 LGHDT and CDR2 YNNKEL (reference sequence). Trimming pared 1 base from V and 1 base from J, leaving 5 bases between. CDR3 sequence: CASSQVGSYEQYF. CDR3 in DNA: TGTGCCAGCAGCCAAGTTGGTTCCTACGAGCAGTACTTC.

In this sample, this clonotype turned up many times. The chain joins TRBV12-5 to TRBJ2-5; D may be TRBD1 (5 bases). Germline CDR1 and CDR2: LGHNT and FRNRAP. This CDR3 has 13 amino acids. With 6 bases removed from V and 3 bases from J, the gap between germline ends came to 11 bases. For the CDR3, the DNA is TGTGCTAGTGGCCAGCAGGGAAAAGAGACCCAGTACTTC. Translation: CASGQQGKETQYF.

On this clonotype: A far larger clone is off by one base, so a read error is likely. The V call is TRBV6-4, the J call TRBJ2-7; D not resolved. The V gene lost 7 bases and the J gene lost 4 bases, with 14 bases spanning the gap. Germline CDR1 reads MRHNA; CDR2 reads SNTAGT. The CDR3 contains 13 residues. CDR3 region: CASIPTFLYEQYF. CDR3 sequence (DNA): TGTGCCAGCATCCCGACCTTCCTATACGAGCAGTACTTC.

This clonotype was recorded at least ten times. The chain uses TRBV7-2 and TRBJ1-1; TRBD1 agrees at 7 bases. The germline gives CDR1 SGHTA, CDR2 FQGNSA. The CDR3 contains 14 residues. V shed 5 bases and J 6 bases; nucleotides not matched to a gene: 9. The CDR3 region is CASSNYGTAPEAFF. For the CDR3, the DNA is TGTGCCAGCAGCAACTACGGGACAGCCCCTGAAGCTTTCTTT.

This clonotype was detected many times. The chain carries TRBV6-1 and TRBJ2-3, with D unclear. Deletions cut 1 base from V and 7 bases from J, with 6 bases between. This CDR3 is built from 12 residues. The germline gives CDR1 MNHNS, CDR2 SASEGT. CDR3: CASSEEENTQYF. The CDR3, as DNA: TGTGCCAGCAGTGAAGAGGAAAATACGCAGTATTTT.

This clonotype came up many times. The chain is built from TRBV29-1 and TRBJ2-7, with D perhaps given as TRBD1 or TRBD2 (5 bases each). Trimming stripped 4 bases from V and 5 bases from J, with 24 bases between. The CDR3 contains 16 residues. In germline, CDR1 is SQVTM, CDR2 ANQGSEA. CDR3 sequence (DNA): TGCAGCGTTGGGGGCGCACCGGGACGGATGGGGCACGAGCAGTACTTC. Its protein product is CSVGGAPGRMGHEQYF.

The V call is TRBV7-9, the J call TRBJ1-6, with D possibly matching TRBD1 (6 bases). V gave up 2 bases and J gave up 1 base, with 18 bases separating them. The CDR3 consists of 19 residues. The germline gives CDR1 SEHNR, CDR2 FQNEAQ (reference sequence). The CDR3 nucleotides read TGTGCCAGCAGCTTATTCCAGGGGTATGGGGGATCCTATAATTCACCCCTCCACTTT. It encodes CASSLFQGYGGSYNSPLHF.

The chain joins TRBV20-1 to TRBJ1-2; 7 positions match TRBD1. This CDR3 spans 11 amino acids. Germline V gene data show CDR1 as DFQATT and CDR2 as SNEGSKA (reference sequence). V was pared by 7 bases and J by 2 bases, with 1 base of the junction left unmatched. CDR3 residues: CSEDRNYGYTF. The CDR3 DNA follows: TGCAGTGAGGACAGGAACTATGGCTACACCTTC.

This clonotype was observed at least ten times. CDR3: CASSFGTDEQYF. CDR3 DNA: TGTGCCAGCAGCTTTGGGACAGACGAGCAGTACTTC. The V and J genes are TRBV7-8 and TRBJ2-7, with 7 bases fitting TRBD1. With 3 bases clipped from V and 5 bases from J, the junction kept 1 base outside the gene matches. The CDR3 spans 12 residues. Germline V gene sequence: CDR1 SGHVS, CDR2 FQNEAQ.

V is TRBV5-4 and J is TRBJ2-6; 7 nucleotides line up with TRBD2. Unmatched junction bases numbered 5, after V lost 3 bases and J lost 2 bases. Germline-derived CDR1 and CDR2 are SGHNT and YYREEE (reference sequence). The CDR3 consists of 16 residues. This chain's CDR3 is CASSWPGGAGANVLTF. The DNA of the CDR3 is TGTGCCAGCAGCTGGCCGGGGGGAGCTGGGGCCAACGTCCTGACTTTC.

In regard to this clonotype: With a much larger clone just one base away, this may be a read error. The genes are TRBV12-3 or TRBV12-4 and TRBJ1-1; 9 bases are a match to TRBD1. CDR3 size: 13 residues. V trimming: 7 bases; J trimming: 6 bases; junction bases outside the gene matches: 6. CDR3 DNA sequence: TGTGCCAGCACCCCGGGACAGGGCGCTGAAGCTTTCTTT. Its protein is CASTPGQGAEAFF.

This clonotype was found many times. This chain connects TRBV5-1 to TRBJ2-5; TRBD2 matches 10 bases. J was trimmed by 7 bases and V by 10 bases; bases with no gene match: 13. The CDR3 totals 14 residues. Germline V gives CDR1 SGHRS, CDR2 YFSETQ. The CDR3 sequence: CASEDPSGGSTQYF. The CDR3 DNA reads TGCGCCTCCGAGGACCCTAGCGGGGGATCGACCCAGTACTTC.

This clonotype came up a few times. This may come from a read error, since a much larger clone is one base off. The chain is built from TRBV6-5 and TRBJ2-1; 12 nucleotides align to TRBD1. V gave up 0 bases and J gave up 0 bases; unmatched junction bases: 9. Germline V gives CDR1 MNHEY, CDR2 SVGAGI. CDR3 length: 20 amino acids. The CDR3 nucleotides read TGTGCCAGCAGTTACTCTAAGGGACAGGGGGCTCTGAGCTCCTACAATGAGCAGTTCTTC. This encodes CASSYSKGQGALSSYNEQFF.

Details on this clonotype: At one end the junction does not follow the germline gene, possibly because of a read error. The gene calls are TRBV5-4 and TRBJ2-7; the D is unclear. Germline-derived CDR1 and CDR2 are SGHNT and YYREEE (reference sequence). This CDR3 is built from 14 residues. The CDR3 DNA follows: TGTGCCAGCAGCCCGGAAGGTGCCGGCTACGAGCAGTGCTTC. Translating gives CASSPEGAGYEQCF.

This clonotype was found a few times. This rearrangement joins TRBV10-3 to TRBJ1-1; 10 nucleotides line up with TRBD1. Losses at the gene ends were 5 bases for V and 4 bases for J; bases not matched to a gene: 1. From germline, CDR1 is ENHRY and CDR2 SYGVKD. The CDR3 has 13 amino acids. This CDR3 reads CAISRTGGTEAFF. CDR3 nucleotides: TGTGCCATCAGTCGGACAGGGGGCACTGAAGCTTTCTTT.